This T cell receptor beta chain appears in the sequencing data of a study of cytomegalovirus exposure and HLA in healthy donors. Points on this clone: The antigen remains undetermined.

The study, taken as a whole, reports: Confirmation in vitro established that a few CMV-associated chains were specific for CMV antigens.

Researchers ran the PCR with 60 Vbeta and 13 Jbeta primers. Sequencing used immunoSEQ multiplex PCR; TCRdb keeps in-frame clones, though not all of them. Of 75,000 to 100,000 clones in the sample, roughly 80% are singletons; the top ten hold about 3.5%. CDR1 is SGHNT, CDR2 YENEEA, per germline. CDR3 length: 14 residues. V gave up 5 bases and J gave up 4 bases; unmatched junction bases: 3. Sequenced: PBMCs. The J gene is TRBJ2-7, the V gene TRBV11-3; 12 nucleotides agree with TRBD2. The sequence was collected from a man aged 40-49 years in good health and CMV-seronegative. The CDR3 nucleotides read TGTGCCAGCAGCCCGACTAGCGGGAGTTACGAGCAGTACTTC. It yields the protein CASSPTSGSYEQYF. Filled out from reference TRBV11-3 and TRBJ2-7, the complete variable domain reads EAGVVQSPRYKIIEKKQPVAFWCNPISGHNTLYWYLQNLGQGPELLIRYENEEAVDDSQLPKDRFSAERLKGVDSTLKIQPAELGDSAVYLCASSPTSGSYEQYFGPGTRLTVT.